This section outlines one T cell receptor (beta chain) sequence together with its context. From germline, CDR1 is MNHEY and CDR2 SMNVEV (reference sequence). This CDR3 has 18 residues. Trimming left V 4 bases short and J 2 bases short, with 21 bases between. As defined, naive CD8 cells were CD45RO-negative and positively selected for CCR7, with terminally differentiated effector memory CD45RA+ cells excluded. The data were obtained in a study of shared clonotypes between healthy human individuals. Method: immunoSEQ multiplex PCR; TCRdb's copy keeps in-frame clones and lacks some. Here the sample spans about 1,800,000 clones, just under 95% being singletons.

The V call is TRBV27, the J call TRBJ1-3; no firm D call. The material sequenced was naive CD8+ T cells sorted from blood. This clonotype was obtained from a man aged 18 to 29 in good health. The CDR3 here is CASSSLDVSRGAGNTIYF. CDR3 nucleotide sequence: TGTGCCAGCAGTTCCCTAGATGTATCCCGGGGAGCTGGAAACACCATATATTTT.